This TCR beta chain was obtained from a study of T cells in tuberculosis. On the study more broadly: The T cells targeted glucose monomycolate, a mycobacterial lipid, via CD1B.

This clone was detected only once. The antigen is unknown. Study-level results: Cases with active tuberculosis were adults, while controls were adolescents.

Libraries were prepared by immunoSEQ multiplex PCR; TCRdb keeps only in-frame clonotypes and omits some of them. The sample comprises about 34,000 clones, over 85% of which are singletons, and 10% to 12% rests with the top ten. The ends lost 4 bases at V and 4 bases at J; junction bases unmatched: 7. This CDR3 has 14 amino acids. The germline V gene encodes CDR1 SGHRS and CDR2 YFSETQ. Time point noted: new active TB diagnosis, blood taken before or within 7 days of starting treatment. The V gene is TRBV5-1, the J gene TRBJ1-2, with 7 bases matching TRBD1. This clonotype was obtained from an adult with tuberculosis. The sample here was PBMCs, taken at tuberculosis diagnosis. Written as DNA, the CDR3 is TGCGCCAGCAGCCCCGGGACAGCCACCTATGGCTACACCTTC. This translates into CASSPGTATYGYTF.